The T cell receptor beta chain described here comes from a study of human T cells and chemical hapten exposure. Study background: Throughout a study of roughly 5.5 months, patients underwent weekly scalp administration of diphenylcyclopropenone doses.

The CDR3 totals 17 residues. Individual cDNA molecules each carried unique molecular identifiers attached by the library. A single record per CDR3 protein comes from TCRdb applying MiXCR to the RACE reads. The sample lists nearly 85,000 distinct CDR3 sequences; 9.5% to 13% were seen once. Study-wide findings and caveats: It was expanded TCRs that formed significantly more large CDR3 similarity clusters than controls did.

This clonotype appeared a single time. Its target is not known. A much bigger clone sits one base away, suggesting this may be a read error. The time point is: patch test 2, 6 weeks after DPC sensitization. Treatment denoted: therapeutic diphenylcyclopropenone sensitization with weekly scalp DPC. The source is a man between 18 and 29 years old with alopecia areata. Some clones in this sample may be carry-over from other donors' samples. The rearrangement uses TRBV12-3 or TRBV12-4 and TRBJ2-1; D unclear. The sequencing here drew on whole blood, taken in connection with sensitization to the hapten diphenylcyclopropenone (DPC). The CDR3 region is CAISLDRPGPVGNEQFF. The CDR3, as DNA: TGTGCCATCAGTTTAGACCGTCCCGGCCCCGTAGGCAATGAGCAGTTCTTC.